The clone carrying this T cell receptor (beta chain) has only a few counts. The target antigen is unknown. 13 Jbeta primers and 60 Vbeta primers were used for the PCR. Clones were sequenced by immunoSEQ multiplex PCR, and TCRdb holds only the in-frame ones, with some missing. There are approximately 180,000 clones in the sample; roughly four fifths occur only once, and approximately 1.8% lies in the top ten. The data belong to a study of cytomegalovirus exposure and HLA in healthy donors. Broader study findings: Listed as cytomegalovirus-associated were about 160 TCR beta chains.

This CDR3 has 13 residues. The ends were cut back, 5 bases at V and 3 bases at J, with 11 bases in the middle. CDR1 is MNHEY and CDR2 is SMNVEV in the germline V gene (reference sequence). The sequence was obtained from a man between 18 and 29 years old in good health and CMV-seronegative. Sequencing was performed on PBMCs. This chain uses TRBV27 with TRBJ2-7, with D tentatively TRBD1 (5 bases). CDR3 amino acids: CASSQQTDYEQYF. The CDR3, as DNA: TGTGCCAGCAGTCAACAGACAGACTACGAGCAGTACTTC.